What follows is one T cell receptor beta chain and its context. This record belongs to a study of T-cell reconstitution after alpha-beta-depleted transplantation in children. Trimming cost V 1 base and J 8 bases; bases outside gene matches: 6. Germline CDR1 SGHVS, CDR2 FQNEAQ. This CDR3 comprises 15 residues. Library preparation (for TCRbeta) was performed with unique molecular identifiers. One entry per CDR3 protein, called by TCRdb with MiXCR from the PCR reads. The sample carries a few hundred thousand distinct CDR3 sequences, around 10% recorded once. The chain carries TRBV7-8 and TRBJ2-1; 9 nucleotides match TRBD2. The sample in question was PBMCs from the stem cell graft donor, obtained from the stem cell graft. This clonotype was obtained from a human donor who donated a stem cell graft to a child with acute lymphoblastic leukemia. Written as DNA, the CDR3 is TGTGCCAGCAGCTTAGAAGCGGGAGGACGGGATGAGCAGTTCTTC. Protein: CASSLEAGGRDEQFF.